The subject of this entry is one T cell receptor beta chain. What it binds is unknown. The identical CDR3 is also encoded by other nucleotide sequences in the sample. This sample is drawn from a study of shared clonotypes between healthy human individuals. Study results and caveats: Researchers found naive subsets generally carried larger estimated richness than memory subsets.

The CDR3 has 13 amino acids. Trimming shortened V by 1 base and J by 3 bases, and 4 bases separated the two germline ends. The germline CDR1 and CDR2 sequences are SGDLS and YYNGEE. Profiled with immunoSEQ multiplex PCR; TCRdb holds only in-frame clones, not every one. Of a few hundred thousand clones in the sample, more than 95% were seen once. The TCR sequence derives from a woman aged 25 to 39 in good health. Material for sequencing was naive CD4+ T cells sorted from blood. Subset here: CD45RA+ positively selected. The J gene is TRBJ2-2, the V gene TRBV9; D gene unclear. The CDR3 nucleotides are TGTGCCAGCAGCGTACAGGACACCGGGGAGCTGTTTTTT. As protein: CASSVQDTGELFF.